These T cell receptor beta chains were read from a single sample in a study of T-cell reconstitution after alpha-beta-depleted transplantation in children. TCRdb fed the PCR reads into MiXCR, producing one record per CDR3 protein. The sample lists about 500,000 distinct CDR3 sequences, about 30% occurring once. Sequencing used PBMCs from the stem cell graft donor, obtained from the stem cell graft. These receptors all come from a human donor who donated a stem cell graft to a child with aplastic anemia. The CDR3 runs from the conserved cysteine through the conserved F or W. Fields, in order: CDR3 DNA, CDR3 protein, D gene, clone size, V gene, J gene. A D gene is named only where the DNA matches it firmly. The size entry is marked missing in some rows and otherwise reads once, few, many or a size class.

CDR3nt: TGTGCCAGCCTGTCGTGGCCCGACACAGATACGCAGTATTTT
CDR3aa: CASLSWPDTDTQYF
d_gene: .
abundance: few
v_gene: TRBV5-6
j_gene: TRBJ2-3

CDR3nt: TGCAGTGCTGCCCCGACAGGGGGCACGGAGACCCAGTACTTC
CDR3aa: CSAAPTGGTETQYF
d_gene: TRBD1
abundance: .
v_gene: TRBV20-1
j_gene: TRBJ2-5

CDR3nt: TGCAGCGTTGAAGGGGGGCTAGGGCTCTACAATGAGCAGTTCTTC
CDR3aa: CSVEGGLGLYNEQFF
d_gene: .
abundance: many
v_gene: TRBV29-1
j_gene: TRBJ2-1

CDR3nt: TGCAGTGCTTCAAAGTTCCAAAGACAACCCAGCTCGTCCTACGAGCAGTACTTC
CDR3aa: CSASKFQRQPSSSYEQYF
d_gene: .
abundance: .
v_gene: TRBV20-1
j_gene: TRBJ2-7

CDR3nt: TGTGCCACCAGTGATTTGCGGGAATACAATGAGCAGTTCTTC
CDR3aa: CATSDLREYNEQFF
d_gene: .
abundance: .
v_gene: TRBV24-1
j_gene: TRBJ2-1

CDR3nt: TGTGCCAGCAGGTCCCCGGGGGCTGGCTATGGCTACACCTTC
CDR3aa: CASRSPGAGYGYTF
d_gene: .
abundance: .
v_gene: TRBV5-6
j_gene: TRBJ1-2

CDR3nt: TGTGCCAGCAGCGTAGCTCGACAGGCGGCCTATGGCTACACCTTC
CDR3aa: CASSVARQAAYGYTF
d_gene: .
abundance: few
v_gene: TRBV9
j_gene: TRBJ1-2

CDR3nt: TGTGCCAGCAGTTTAGGAGCCAGGCGAGGCACCGGGGAGCTGTTTTTT
CDR3aa: CASSLGARRGTGELFF
d_gene: .
abundance: .
v_gene: TRBV12-3/TRBV12-4
j_gene: TRBJ2-2

CDR3nt: TGCGCCAGCAGCCAAGGGGGCAGCAGGCAGCCCCAGCATTTT
CDR3aa: CASSQGGSRQPQHF
d_gene: .
abundance: .
v_gene: TRBV4-3
j_gene: TRBJ1-5

CDR3nt: TGCGCCAGCAACCCGGACTCACCGAACACCGGGGAGCTGTTTTTT
CDR3aa: CASNPDSPNTGELFF
d_gene: .
abundance: few
v_gene: TRBV5-1
j_gene: TRBJ2-2

CDR3nt: TGCAGCGTTGAAACGCAAAAGAGGTCCGTCCTTGATGAGCAGTTCTTC
CDR3aa: CSVETQKRSVLDEQFF
d_gene: .
abundance: few
v_gene: TRBV29-1
j_gene: TRBJ2-1

CDR3nt: TGTGCCAGCAGCCTGGGGACTAGCGGGCTCGAGACCCAGTACTTC
CDR3aa: CASSLGTSGLETQYF
d_gene: TRBD2
abundance: .
v_gene: TRBV7-6
j_gene: TRBJ2-5

CDR3nt: TGCGCCAGCAGCTCTTCGACAGGGGCGGGTCAGCCCCAGCATTTT
CDR3aa: CASSSSTGAGQPQHF
d_gene: TRBD1
abundance: .
v_gene: TRBV5-1
j_gene: TRBJ1-5

CDR3nt: TGCAGTGCTTTACCGACTAGCGGAACCACCGGGGAGCTGTTTTTT
CDR3aa: CSALPTSGTTGELFF
d_gene: TRBD2
abundance: few
v_gene: TRBV20-1
j_gene: TRBJ2-2

CDR3nt: TGTGCCAGCAGCTCCCCCTTCATGAACACTGAAGCTTTCTTT
CDR3aa: CASSSPFMNTEAFF
d_gene: .
abundance: few
v_gene: TRBV7-2
j_gene: TRBJ1-1

CDR3nt: TGTGCCTGGAGTGTACACGGGAGCACAGATACGCAGTATTTT
CDR3aa: CAWSVHGSTDTQYF
d_gene: .
abundance: .
v_gene: TRBV30
j_gene: TRBJ2-3

CDR3nt: TGTGCCATCAGTCAGGGGGGGGAATTTAAGGGCACAGATACGCAGTATTTT
CDR3aa: CAISQGGEFKGTDTQYF
d_gene: .
abundance: .
v_gene: TRBV10-3
j_gene: TRBJ2-3

CDR3nt: TGTGCCAGCAGTCACCGGGACAGGGGACCCAATCAGCCCCAGCATTTT
CDR3aa: CASSHRDRGPNQPQHF
d_gene: TRBD1
abundance: once
v_gene: TRBV12-3/TRBV12-4
j_gene: TRBJ1-5

CDR3nt: TGTGCCAGCAGGGAGCGGGTTAGGGAGCATAGGCTCGGGGAGCTGTTTTTT
CDR3aa: CASRERVREHRLGELFF
d_gene: .
abundance: .
v_gene: TRBV12-3/TRBV12-4
j_gene: TRBJ2-2

CDR3nt: TGTGCCAGCAGTCTAGCGGGAGGGAAAAGCACAGATACGCAGTATTTT
CDR3aa: CASSLAGGKSTDTQYF
d_gene: TRBD2
abundance: few
v_gene: TRBV6-1
j_gene: TRBJ2-3

CDR3nt: TGTGCCAGCAGTTTCAGCTCCTATAATTCACCCCTCCACTTT
CDR3aa: CASSFSSYNSPLHF
d_gene: .
abundance: .
v_gene: TRBV12-3/TRBV12-4
j_gene: TRBJ1-6

CDR3nt: TGTGCCAGCAGTTACACCGCCGGGGAGCTGTTTTTT
CDR3aa: CASSYTAGELFF
d_gene: .
abundance: few
v_gene: TRBV6-5
j_gene: TRBJ2-2

CDR3nt: TGTGCCAGCAGCCAGACCCAAGCGGGCACAGATACGCAGTATTTT
CDR3aa: CASSQTQAGTDTQYF
d_gene: .
abundance: few
v_gene: TRBV7-2
j_gene: TRBJ2-3

CDR3nt: TGTGCCAGCAGCTTAGTTAACGTTCCAAGCTCCTACAATGAGCAGTTCTTC
CDR3aa: CASSLVNVPSSYNEQFF
d_gene: .
abundance: .
v_gene: TRBV7-9
j_gene: TRBJ2-1

CDR3nt: TGTGCCAGCAGCTCCGGAGACTGGCGGGGGGCGGACGAGCAGTACTTC
CDR3aa: CASSSGDWRGADEQYF
d_gene: TRBD2
abundance: .
v_gene: TRBV7-3
j_gene: TRBJ2-7

CDR3nt: TGTGCCAGCAGTTGGGTTACAGGGGGCGGCTACACCTTC
CDR3aa: CASSWVTGGGYTF
d_gene: TRBD1
abundance: once
v_gene: TRBV12-3/TRBV12-4
j_gene: TRBJ1-2

CDR3nt: TGTGCCAGCAGCCAAAAGGCCGGGACTAGCGGGAGTTTTCCCATAGCCGGGGAGCTGTTTTTT
CDR3aa: CASSQKAGTSGSFPIAGELFF
d_gene: TRBD2
abundance: .
v_gene: TRBV27
j_gene: TRBJ2-2

CDR3nt: TGCGCCAGCAGCCTCCGGGACTCCAACTACAATGAGCAGTTCTTC
CDR3aa: CASSLRDSNYNEQFF
d_gene: .
abundance: .
v_gene: TRBV5-1
j_gene: TRBJ2-1

CDR3nt: TGCAGCGTAATCTACGGGACAACTAATGAAAAACTGTTTTTT
CDR3aa: CSVIYGTTNEKLFF
d_gene: .
abundance: few
v_gene: TRBV29-1
j_gene: TRBJ1-4

CDR3nt: TGCAGTGCTAGTGAAAGACAGGGCCCAGATACGCAGTATTTT
CDR3aa: CSASERQGPDTQYF
d_gene: TRBD1
abundance: few
v_gene: TRBV20-1
j_gene: TRBJ2-3

CDR3nt: TGTGCCAGCAGTGGCCTAGCGGGAGTCCGGGAGCAGTACTTC
CDR3aa: CASSGLAGVREQYF
d_gene: TRBD2
abundance: few
v_gene: TRBV27
j_gene: TRBJ2-7

CDR3nt: TGTGCCAGCAGGGGGACCTCCGCGTCCGGGGAGCTGTTTTTT
CDR3aa: CASRGTSASGELFF
d_gene: .
abundance: once
v_gene: TRBV12-3/TRBV12-4
j_gene: TRBJ2-2

CDR3nt: TGCGCCAGCAGCCAAGAGACAGGGAGGGGTAACTATGGCTACACCTTC
CDR3aa: CASSQETGRGNYGYTF
d_gene: TRBD1
abundance: .
v_gene: TRBV4-1
j_gene: TRBJ1-2

CDR3nt: TGTGCCATCAGTGAGGCGGGACAGGGGACTAACTATGGCTACACCTTC
CDR3aa: CAISEAGQGTNYGYTF
d_gene: TRBD1
abundance: .
v_gene: TRBV10-3
j_gene: TRBJ1-2

CDR3nt: TGTGCCAGCAGCGACAGACTGGGGAGCACAGATACGCAGTATTTT
CDR3aa: CASSDRLGSTDTQYF
d_gene: .
abundance: few
v_gene: TRBV11-2
j_gene: TRBJ2-3

CDR3nt: TGTGCCAGCAGCCCTGGCCGGGGGACTAATGAAAAACTGTTTTTT
CDR3aa: CASSPGRGTNEKLFF
d_gene: .
abundance: few
v_gene: TRBV5-1
j_gene: TRBJ1-4

CDR3nt: TGCAGCGTTGTTGAGGTTCCCTCCCGTTACGAGCAGTACTTC
CDR3aa: CSVVEVPSRYEQYF
d_gene: .
abundance: .
v_gene: TRBV29-1
j_gene: TRBJ2-7

CDR3nt: TGTGCCAGCAGGGAGATCCGGGAGCTGTTTTTT
CDR3aa: CASREIRELFF
d_gene: .
abundance: .
v_gene: TRBV7-2
j_gene: TRBJ2-2

CDR3nt: TGTGCCTGGAGTGTACGGAGGGCTTCGGTCGAGACCCAGTACTTC
CDR3aa: CAWSVRRASVETQYF
d_gene: .
abundance: few
v_gene: TRBV30
j_gene: TRBJ2-5

CDR3nt: TGTGCCTGGAGTGCCGGGACAGGGGGCCGCAGGGGCCAGCCCCAGCATTTT
CDR3aa: CAWSAGTGGRRGQPQHF
d_gene: TRBD1
abundance: many
v_gene: TRBV30
j_gene: TRBJ1-5

CDR3nt: TGTGCCAGCAGTAGTAGAGCGGCTGAAGCTTTCTTT
CDR3aa: CASSSRAAEAFF
d_gene: .
abundance: .
v_gene: TRBV6-2/TRBV6-3
j_gene: TRBJ1-1

CDR3nt: TGCGCCAGCAGCTTCCTCATGGTACCGGGCACAGATACGCAGTATTTT
CDR3aa: CASSFLMVPGTDTQYF
d_gene: .
abundance: .
v_gene: TRBV5-1
j_gene: TRBJ2-3

CDR3nt: TGTGCCAGCAGCCCCGGACAGGGGGTGAAGTCCTACGAGCAGTTCTTC
CDR3aa: CASSPGQGVKSYEQFF
d_gene: TRBD1
abundance: .
v_gene: TRBV7-9
j_gene: TRBJ2-1

CDR3nt: TGTGCCAGCAAGACTAGCGGGAGGGAGACCCAGTACTTC
CDR3aa: CASKTSGRETQYF
d_gene: TRBD2
abundance: .
v_gene: TRBV6-1
j_gene: TRBJ2-5